This TCR beta chain was sequenced in a study of a mutant IDH1 vaccine in newly diagnosed glioma. Whole-study context: Patients were started on vaccination 4-6 weeks after radiotherapy alone, or with temozolomide cycles. Mean patient age was roughly 43 years; about 60% were male and approximately 38% female.

V dropped 4 bases and J dropped 9 bases, with 16 bases sitting between them. CDR3 length: 13 residues. In germline, CDR1 is GTSNPN, CDR2 SVGIG (reference sequence). The table lists this clone with a count of one. Antigen: not known. Profiled with immunoSEQ multiplex PCR; TCRdb holds only in-frame clones, not every one. The table lists about 50,000 clones, 60% to 80% of them singletons. The time point: week 47, end of study. In the vaccine, a single dose held 300 ug of the mutant IDH1 20-mer peptide, along with topical imiquimod. Patients came in for eight vaccinations, in weeks 1, 3, 5, 7, 11, 15, 19 and 23. Newly diagnosed WHO grade 3 or 4 IDH1-mutant, ATRX-lost astrocytomas were identified in the donors.

The chain carries TRBV30 and TRBJ1-3; D is perhaps TRBD1 (6 bases). The specimen comprised PBMCs, sampled from a glioma patient whose treatment included an IDH1 peptide vaccine. This clonotype was obtained from a man aged 45 to 65 with glioma. The DNA of the CDR3 is TGTGCCTGGAACACCGGGATAGGGGGCACCATATATTTT. Residues: CAWNTGIGGTIYF. The variable domain in full, with the rest retrieved from reference TRBV30 and TRBJ1-3, is SQTIHQWPATLVQPVGSPLSLECTVEGTSNPNLYWYRQAAGRGLQLLFYSVGIGQISSEVPQNLSASRPQDRQFILSSKKLLLSDSGFYLCAWNTGIGGTIYFGEGSWLTVV.